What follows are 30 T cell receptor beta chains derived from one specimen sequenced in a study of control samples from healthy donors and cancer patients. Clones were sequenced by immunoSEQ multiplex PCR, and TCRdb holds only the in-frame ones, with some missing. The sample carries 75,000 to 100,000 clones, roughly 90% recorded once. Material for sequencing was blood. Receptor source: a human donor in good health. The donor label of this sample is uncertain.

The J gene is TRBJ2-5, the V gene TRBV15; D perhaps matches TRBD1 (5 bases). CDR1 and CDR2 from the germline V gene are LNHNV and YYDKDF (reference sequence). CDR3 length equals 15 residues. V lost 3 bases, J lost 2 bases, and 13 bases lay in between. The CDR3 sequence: CATSSMDMTQETQYF. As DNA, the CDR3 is TGTGCCACCAGCAGTATGGACATGACTCAAGAGACCCAGTACTTC.

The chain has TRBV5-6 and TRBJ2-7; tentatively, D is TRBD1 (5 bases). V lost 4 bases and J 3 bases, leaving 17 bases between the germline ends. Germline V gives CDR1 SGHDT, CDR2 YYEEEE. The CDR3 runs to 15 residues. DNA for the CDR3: TGTGCCAGCAGCCTGGCAGGGTTTCCCGTCTACGAGCAGTACGTC. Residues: CASSLAGFPVYEQYV.

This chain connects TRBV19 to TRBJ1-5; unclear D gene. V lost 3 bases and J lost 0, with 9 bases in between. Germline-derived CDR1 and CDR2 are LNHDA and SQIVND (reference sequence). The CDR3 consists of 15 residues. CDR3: CASSMGSNSNQPQHF. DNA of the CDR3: TGTGCCAGTAGTATGGGCAGTAATAGCAATCAGCCCCAGCATTTT.

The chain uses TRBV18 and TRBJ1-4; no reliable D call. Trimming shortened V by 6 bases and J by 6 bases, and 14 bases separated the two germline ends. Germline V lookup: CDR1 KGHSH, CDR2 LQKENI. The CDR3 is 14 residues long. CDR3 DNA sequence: TGTGCCAGCTCGATGTCTAAAGGCGATGAAAAACTGTTTTTT. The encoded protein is CASSMSKGDEKLFF.

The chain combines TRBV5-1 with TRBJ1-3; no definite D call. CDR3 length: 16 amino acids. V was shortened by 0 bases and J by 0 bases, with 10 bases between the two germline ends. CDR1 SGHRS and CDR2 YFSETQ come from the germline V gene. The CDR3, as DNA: TGCGCCAGCAGCTTGGGACACACGAGCTCTGGAAACACCATATATTTT. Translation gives CASSLGHTSSGNTIYF. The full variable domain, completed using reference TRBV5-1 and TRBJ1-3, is KAGVTQTPRYLIKTRGQQVTLSCSPISGHRSVSWYQQTPGQGLQFLFEYFSETQRNKGNFPGRFSGRQFSNSRSEMNVSTLELGDSALYLCASSLGHTSSGNTIYFGEGSWLTVV.

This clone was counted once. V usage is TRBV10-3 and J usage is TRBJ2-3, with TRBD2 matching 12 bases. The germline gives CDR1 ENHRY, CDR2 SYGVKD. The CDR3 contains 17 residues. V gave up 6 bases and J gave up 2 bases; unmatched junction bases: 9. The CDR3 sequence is CAISRDRLAGVTDTQYF. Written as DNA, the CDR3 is TGTGCCATCAGCCGGGACAGACTAGCGGGGGTCACAGATACGCAGTATTTT.

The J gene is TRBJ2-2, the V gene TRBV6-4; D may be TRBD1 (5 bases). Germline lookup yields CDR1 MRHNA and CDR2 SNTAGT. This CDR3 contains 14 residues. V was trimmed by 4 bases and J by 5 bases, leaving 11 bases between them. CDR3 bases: TGTGCCAGCAGTGTACGGCAGGGTACCGGGGAGCTGTTTTTT. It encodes CASSVRQGTGELFF.

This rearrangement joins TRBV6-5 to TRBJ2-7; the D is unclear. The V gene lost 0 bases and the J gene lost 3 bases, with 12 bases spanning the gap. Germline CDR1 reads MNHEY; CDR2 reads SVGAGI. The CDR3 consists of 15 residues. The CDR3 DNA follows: TGTGCCAGCAGTTACTCGAGTGGAGTGGGCTACGAGCAGTACTTC. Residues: CASSYSSGVGYEQYF.

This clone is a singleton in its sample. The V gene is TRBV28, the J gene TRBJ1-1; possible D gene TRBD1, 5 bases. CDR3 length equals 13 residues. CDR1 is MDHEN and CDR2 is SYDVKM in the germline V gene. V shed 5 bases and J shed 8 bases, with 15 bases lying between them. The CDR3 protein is CASSEGTYLEAFF. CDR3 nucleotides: TGTGCCAGCAGTGAGGGGACGTACCTCGAAGCTTTCTTT.

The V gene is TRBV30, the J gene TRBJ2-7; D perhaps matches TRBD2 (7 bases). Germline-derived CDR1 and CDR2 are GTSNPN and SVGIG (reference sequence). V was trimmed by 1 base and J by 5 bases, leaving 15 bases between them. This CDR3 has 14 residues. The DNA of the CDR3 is TGTGCCTGGAGTGAGGGGGGGCTCCTGAACGAGCAGTACTTC. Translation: CAWSEGGLLNEQYF. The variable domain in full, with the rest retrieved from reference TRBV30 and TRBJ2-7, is SQTIHQWPATLVQPVGSPLSLECTVEGTSNPNLYWYRQAAGRGLQLLFYSVGIGQISSEVPQNLSASRPQDRQFILSSKKLLLSDSGFYLCAWSEGGLLNEQYFGPGTRLTVT.

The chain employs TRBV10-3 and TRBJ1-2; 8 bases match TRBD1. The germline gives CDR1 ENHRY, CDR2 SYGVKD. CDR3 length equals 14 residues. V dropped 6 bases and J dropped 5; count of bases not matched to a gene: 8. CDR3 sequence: CAISTGGLLYGYTF. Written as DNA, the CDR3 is TGTGCCATCAGCACAGGGGGTCTCCTTTATGGCTACACCTTC.

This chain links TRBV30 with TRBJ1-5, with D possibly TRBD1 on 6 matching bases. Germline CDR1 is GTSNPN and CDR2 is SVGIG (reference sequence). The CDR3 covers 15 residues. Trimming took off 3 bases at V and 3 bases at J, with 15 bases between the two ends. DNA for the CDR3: TGTGCCTGGAGCCCTTTCGGACAGCCCAATCAGCCCCAGCATTTT. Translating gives CAWSPFGQPNQPQHF.

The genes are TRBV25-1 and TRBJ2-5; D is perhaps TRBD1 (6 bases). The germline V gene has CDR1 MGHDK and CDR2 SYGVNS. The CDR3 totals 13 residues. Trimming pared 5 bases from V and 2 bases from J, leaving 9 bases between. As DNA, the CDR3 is TGTGCCAGCAGTAAACAGGGACAAGAGACCCAGTACTTC. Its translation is CASSKQGQETQYF.

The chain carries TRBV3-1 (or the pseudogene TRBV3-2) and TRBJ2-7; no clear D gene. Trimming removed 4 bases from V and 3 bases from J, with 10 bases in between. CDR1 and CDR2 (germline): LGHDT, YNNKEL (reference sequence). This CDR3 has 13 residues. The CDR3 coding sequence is TGTGCCAGCAGCCCGACCCAGCTCTACGAGCAGTACTTC. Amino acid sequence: CASSPTQLYEQYF.

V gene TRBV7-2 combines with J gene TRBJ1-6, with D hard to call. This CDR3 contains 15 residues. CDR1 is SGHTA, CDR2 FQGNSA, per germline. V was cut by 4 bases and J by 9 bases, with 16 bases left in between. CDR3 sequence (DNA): TGTGCCAGCAGCTCCTCGGCAGGCATCAGTTCACCCCTCCACTTT. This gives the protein CASSSSAGISSPLHF. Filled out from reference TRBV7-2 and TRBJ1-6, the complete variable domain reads GAGVSQSPSNKVTEKGKDVELRCDPISGHTALYWYRQSLGQGLEFLIYFQGNSAPDKSGLPSDRFSAERTGGSVSTLTIQRTQQEDSAVYLCASSSSAGISSPLHFGNGTRLTVT.

The CDR3 coding sequence is TGTGCCAGCAGCAGACCCGGGAGAAGGTACTACGAGCAGTACTTC. This translates into CASSRPGRRYYEQYF. This chain links TRBV5-8 with TRBJ2-7, with D possibly TRBD2 on 6 matching bases. The CDR3 extends over 15 amino acids. Deletions cut 4 bases from V and 3 bases from J, with 17 bases between. Germline lookup yields CDR1 SGHTS and CDR2 YDEGEE.

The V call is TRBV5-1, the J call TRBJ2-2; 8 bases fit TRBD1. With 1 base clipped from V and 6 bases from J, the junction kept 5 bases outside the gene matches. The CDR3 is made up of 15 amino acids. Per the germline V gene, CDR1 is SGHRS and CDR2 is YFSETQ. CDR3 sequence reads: CASSLFRTGPGELFF. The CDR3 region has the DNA TGCGCCAGCAGCTTGTTTAGGACAGGGCCCGGGGAGCTGTTTTTT.

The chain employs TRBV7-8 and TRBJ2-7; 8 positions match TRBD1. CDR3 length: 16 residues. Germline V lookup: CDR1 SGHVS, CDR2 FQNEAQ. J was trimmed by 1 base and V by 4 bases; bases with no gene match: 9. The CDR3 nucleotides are TGTGCCAGCAGCTCCCGACAGGGGAGGTTTTCCTACGAGCAGTACTTC. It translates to CASSSRQGRFSYEQYF.

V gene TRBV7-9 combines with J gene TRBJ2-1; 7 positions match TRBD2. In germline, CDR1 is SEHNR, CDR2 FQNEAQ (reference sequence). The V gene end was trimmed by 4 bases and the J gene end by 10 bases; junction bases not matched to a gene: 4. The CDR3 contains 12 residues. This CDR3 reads CASSWGGNEQFF. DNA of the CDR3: TGTGCCAGCAGCTGGGGGGGAAACGAGCAGTTCTTC.

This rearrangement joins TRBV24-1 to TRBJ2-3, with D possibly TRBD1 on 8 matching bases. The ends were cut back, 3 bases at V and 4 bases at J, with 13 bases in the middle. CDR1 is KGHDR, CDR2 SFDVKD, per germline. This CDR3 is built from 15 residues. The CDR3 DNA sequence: TGTGCCACCAGTGATACAGGGGGGGTCGCAGATACGCAGTATTTT. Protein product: CATSDTGGVADTQYF.

CDR3 in amino acids: CASSFGTASSVAIYF. The CDR3 DNA reads TGTGCCAGCAGCTTTGGGACCGCCTCGAGTGTGGCCATATATTTT. The chain couples TRBV5-8 to TRBJ1-3, with D perhaps matching TRBD1 (5 bases). CDR1 and CDR2 from the germline V gene are SGHTS and YDEGEE. V was pared by 2 bases and J by 11 bases, with 20 bases between. This CDR3 is 15 amino acids long.

CDR3 amino acids: CASSFLETQYF. CDR3 bases: TGTGCCAGCAGTTTCTTAGAGACCCAGTACTTC. The chain has TRBV12-3 or TRBV12-4 and TRBJ2-5; D gene unclear. The V end was cut by 3 bases, the J end by 4 bases, with 3 bases between. CDR3 length equals 11 residues.

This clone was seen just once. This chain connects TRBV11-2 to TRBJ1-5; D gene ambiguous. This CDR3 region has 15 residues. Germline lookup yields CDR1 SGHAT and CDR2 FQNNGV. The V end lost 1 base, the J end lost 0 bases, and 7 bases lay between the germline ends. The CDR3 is CASSLAGYSNQPQHF. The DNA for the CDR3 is TGTGCCAGCAGCTTAGCGGGGTATAGCAATCAGCCCCAGCATTTT. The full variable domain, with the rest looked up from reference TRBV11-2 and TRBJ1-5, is EAGVAQSPRYKIIEKRQSVAFWCNPISGHATLYWYQQILGQGPKLLIQFQNNGVVDDSQLPKDRFSAERLKGVDSTLKIQPAKLEDSAVYLCASSLAGYSNQPQHFGDGTRLSIL.

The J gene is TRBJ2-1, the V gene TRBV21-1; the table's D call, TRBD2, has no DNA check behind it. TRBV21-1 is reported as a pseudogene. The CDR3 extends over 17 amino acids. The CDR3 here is CASSKEADQLACNEQFF. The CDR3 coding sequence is TGTGCCAGCAGCAAAGAAGCAGATCAACTAGCTTGTAATGAGCAGTTCTTC.

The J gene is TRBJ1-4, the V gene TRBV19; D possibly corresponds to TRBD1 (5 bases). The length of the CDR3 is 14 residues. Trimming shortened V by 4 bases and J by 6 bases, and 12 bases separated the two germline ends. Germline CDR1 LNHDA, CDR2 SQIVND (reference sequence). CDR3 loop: CASSTDSKYEKLFF. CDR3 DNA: TGTGCCAGTAGTACCGACAGCAAATATGAAAAACTGTTTTTT.

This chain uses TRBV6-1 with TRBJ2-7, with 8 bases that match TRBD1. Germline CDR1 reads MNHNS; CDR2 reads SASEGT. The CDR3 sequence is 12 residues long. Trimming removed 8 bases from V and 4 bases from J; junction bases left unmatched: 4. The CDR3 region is CASGRGQYEQYF. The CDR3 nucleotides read TGTGCCAGCGGCAGGGGGCAATACGAGCAGTACTTC.

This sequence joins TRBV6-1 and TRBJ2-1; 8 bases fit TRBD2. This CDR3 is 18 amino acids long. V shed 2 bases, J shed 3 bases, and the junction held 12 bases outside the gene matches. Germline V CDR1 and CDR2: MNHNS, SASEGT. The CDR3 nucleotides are TGTGCCAGCAGTGAATTTCTTAGCGGGGAGTATGGCTACAATGAGCAGTTCTTC. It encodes CASSEFLSGEYGYNEQFF.

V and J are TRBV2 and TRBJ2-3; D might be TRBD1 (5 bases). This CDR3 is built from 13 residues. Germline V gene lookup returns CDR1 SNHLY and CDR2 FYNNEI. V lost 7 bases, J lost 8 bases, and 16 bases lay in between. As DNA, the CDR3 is TGTGCCAGCAACTGGGCAGGGATGGGTACGCAGTATTTT. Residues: CASNWAGMGTQYF.

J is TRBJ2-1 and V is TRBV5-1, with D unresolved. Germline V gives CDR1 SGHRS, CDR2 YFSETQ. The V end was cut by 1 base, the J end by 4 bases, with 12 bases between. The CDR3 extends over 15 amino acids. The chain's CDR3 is CASSLLLPSYNEQFF. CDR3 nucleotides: TGCGCCAGCAGCTTGCTACTGCCCTCTTACAATGAGCAGTTCTTC.

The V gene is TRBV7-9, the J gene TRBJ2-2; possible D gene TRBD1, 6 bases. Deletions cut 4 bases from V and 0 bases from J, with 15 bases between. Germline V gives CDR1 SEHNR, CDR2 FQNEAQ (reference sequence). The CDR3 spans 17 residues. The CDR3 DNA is TGTGCCAGCAGCTCCCCGGGCAGGGGAGCGAACACCGGGGAGCTGTTTTTT. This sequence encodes CASSSPGRGANTGELFF. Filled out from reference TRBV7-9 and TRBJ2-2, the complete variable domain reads DTGVSQNPRHKITKRGQNVTFRCDPISEHNRLYWYRQTLGQGPEFLTYFQNEAQLEKSRLLSDRFSAERPKGSFSTLEIQRTEQGDSAMYLCASSSPGRGANTGELFFGEGSRLTVL.